The 19 T cell receptor beta chains given below trace back to one sample, sequenced in a study of T cell responses to AZD1222 COVID-19 vaccine. The repertoire was sequenced with immunoSEQ multiplex PCR; TCRdb's copy has only in-frame clones and lacks some. This sample has 100,000 to 110,000 clones, with over 90% found just once. The sample here was peripheral blood, taken on day 0 of AZD1222 vaccination. The receptors were gathered from an adult in good health.

The chain has TRBV4-2 and TRBJ1-5, with D hard to call. Trimming cost V 0 bases and J 7 bases, with 10 bases left between them. CDR1 is LGHNA, CDR2 YNFKEQ, per germline. The CDR3 totals 14 residues. In nucleotides, the CDR3 is TGTGCCAGCAGCCAAGATATGGTTGGACAGCCCCAGCATTTT. Protein sequence: CASSQDMVGQPQHF.

Written as DNA, the CDR3 is TGTGCCAGCTCCGAATCGCGGGACTCTGGAAACACCATATATTTT. This gives the protein CASSESRDSGNTIYF. The rearrangement joins TRBV18 to TRBJ1-3; no reliable D call. Trimming shortened V by 6 bases and J by 0 bases, and 12 bases separated the two germline ends. From germline, CDR1 is KGHSH and CDR2 LQKENI. The CDR3 totals 15 residues.

V gene TRBV7-9 combines with J gene TRBJ2-7; 7 bases fit TRBD1. Trimming removed 3 bases from V and 2 bases from J; junction bases left unmatched: 10. The CDR3 totals 16 residues. Germline CDR1 SEHNR, CDR2 FQNEAQ (reference sequence). The CDR3 DNA reads TGTGCCAGCAGCTTGTTTAACAGGGGACCTACCTACGAGCAGTACTTC. It codes for CASSLFNRGPTYEQYF.

The chain has TRBV2 and TRBJ2-7; D call uncertain. The germline CDR1 and CDR2 sequences are SNHLY and FYNNEI. There are 11 residues in the CDR3. Deletions cut 8 bases from V and 6 bases from J, with 11 bases between. The CDR3 nucleotides read TGTGCCAGCGGCTTATTGTCCGAGCAGTACTTC. The encoded protein is CASGLLSEQYF. Supplemented by reference TRBV2 and TRBJ2-7, the full variable domain reads EPEVTQTPSHQVTQMGQEVILRCVPISNHLYFYWYRQILGQKVEFLVSFYNNEISEKSEIFDDQFSVERPDGSNFTLKIRSTKLEDSAMYFCASGLLSEQYFGPGTRLTVT.

This chain uses TRBV21-1 with TRBJ2-1. TRBV21-1 is labeled a pseudogene. The CDR3 totals 10 residues. In DNA, the CDR3 is TGTGCCAGCAGATACAATGAGCAGTTCTTC. Its protein is CASRYNEQFF.

V usage is TRBV3-1 (or the pseudogene TRBV3-2) and J usage is TRBJ1-6, with no clear D. Germline V lookup: CDR1 LGHDT, CDR2 YNNKEL (reference sequence). The CDR3 sequence is 15 residues long. V was trimmed by 2 bases and J by 7 bases, leaving 12 bases between them. DNA of the CDR3: TGTGCCAGCAGCCAACCAGAACCCCCAAATTCACCCCTCCACTTT. Protein: CASSQPEPPNSPLHF.

This chain links TRBV19 with TRBJ2-2; D not resolved. This CDR3 spans 16 amino acids. The V end lost 9 bases, the J end lost 0 bases, and 17 bases lay between the germline ends. Germline values: CDR1 LNHDA, CDR2 SQIVND (reference sequence). This CDR3 reads CASRIHEAPNTGELFF. The CDR3 DNA sequence: TGTGCCAGCCGTATTCATGAGGCCCCGAACACCGGGGAGCTGTTTTTT.

The chain uses TRBV10-3 and TRBJ2-2, with D uncertain. The length of the CDR3 is 12 residues. CDR1 and CDR2 (germline): ENHRY, SYGVKD. The V end was cut by 6 bases, the J end by 4 bases, with 6 bases between. The CDR3 DNA reads TGTGCCATCAGGTCCCGCACCGGGGAGCTGTTTTTT. Translated, it gives CAIRSRTGELFF.

The gene calls are TRBV9 and TRBJ2-1; no definite D call. CDR3 length: 16 amino acids. Germline CDR1 SGDLS, CDR2 YYNGEE. Trimming removed 1 base from V and 0 bases from J, with 11 bases in between. As DNA, the CDR3 is TGTGCCAGCAGCGTAACCGAATTAAGCTCCTACAATGAGCAGTTCTTC. Its translation is CASSVTELSSYNEQFF.

The V gene is TRBV3-1 (or the pseudogene TRBV3-2), the J gene TRBJ2-2; possible D gene TRBD1, 6 bases. CDR1 and CDR2 (germline): LGHDT, YNNKEL (reference sequence). This CDR3 is built from 16 residues. V was trimmed by 2 bases and J by 3 bases, leaving 13 bases between them. The CDR3 nucleotides are TGTGCCAGCAGCCAACAGGGGCTCTTGGACACCGGGGAGCTGTTTTTT. Residues: CASSQQGLLDTGELFF.

The chain couples TRBV18 to TRBJ1-5; D not resolved. Trimming removed 3 bases at V and 0 bases at J, with 6 bases between. The V gene's germline CDR1 is KGHSH and CDR2 LQKENI. The CDR3 is made up of 14 amino acids. Written as DNA, the CDR3 is TGTGCCAGCTCACCGGGGAATAGCAATCAGCCCCAGCATTTT. It encodes CASSPGNSNQPQHF.

This chain uses TRBV19 with TRBJ1-5; TRBD1 might be the D (6 bases). Germline-derived CDR1 and CDR2 are LNHDA and SQIVND (reference sequence). The germline V and J ends were trimmed by 0 bases and 6 bases, with 12 bases remaining between them. The CDR3 sequence is 15 residues long. The CDR3 spells CASSIDHRDGQPQHF. CDR3 DNA sequence: TGTGCCAGTAGTATAGATCACAGGGACGGTCAGCCCCAGCATTTT. Using reference TRBV19 and TRBJ1-5 for the parts outside the CDR3, the full variable domain is DGGITQSPKYLFRKEGQNVTLSCEQNLNHDAMYWYRQDPGQGLRLIYYSQIVNDFQKGDIAEGYSVSREKKESFPLTVTSAQKNPTAFYLCASSIDHRDGQPQHFGDGTRLSIL.

V gene TRBV27 combines with J gene TRBJ1-1, with TRBD1 identical over 7 bases. The CDR3 is 14 residues long. V gave up 5 bases and J gave up 5 bases; unmatched junction bases: 8. Looked up from germline, CDR1 is MNHEY and CDR2 is SMNVEV (reference sequence). The CDR3 DNA sequence: TGTGCCAGCAGTACCTACGACAGGGTGACTGAAGCTTTCTTT. Protein: CASSTYDRVTEAFF.

The chain carries TRBV28 and TRBJ1-4; 10 bases line up with TRBD1. This CDR3 is built from 15 residues. Germline trimming cut 2 bases from V and 7 bases from J; bases unmatched to any gene: 4. Germline CDR1 and CDR2: MDHEN and SYDVKM. The CDR3 sequence is CASSLPTGGAEKLFF. CDR3 bases: TGTGCCAGCAGTTTACCGACAGGGGGCGCTGAAAAACTGTTTTTT.

CDR3 in DNA: TGTGCCAGCAGAGGGACAGGAACGTCCTACGAGCAGTACTTC. It codes for CASRGTGTSYEQYF. The gene calls are TRBV28 and TRBJ2-7; 8 bases line up with TRBD1. Germline assignment: CDR1 MDHEN and CDR2 SYDVKM. This CDR3 is built from 14 residues. Unmatched junction bases numbered 5, after V lost 6 bases and J lost 1 base.

This clone came up a few times. The V gene is TRBV5-1, the J gene TRBJ1-1; TRBD1 agrees at 8 bases. The CDR3 has 14 amino acids. Germline CDR1 is SGHRS and CDR2 is YFSETQ. V lost 1 base and J lost 5; bases outside the gene matches: 4. The DNA of the CDR3 is TGCGCCAGCAGCTTGATGACAGGGGATACTGAAGCTTTCTTT. This sequence encodes CASSLMTGDTEAFF.

This rearrangement joins TRBV4-1 to TRBJ2-7; no clear D gene. Trimming pared 1 base from V and 2 bases from J, leaving 24 bases between. Germline V gene lookup returns CDR1 MGHRA and CDR2 YSYEKL. The CDR3 is made up of 19 amino acids. DNA of the CDR3: TGCGCCAGCAGCCAAGTAGGTCCGATAAACATTAGGGCAGCCTACGAGCAGTACTTC. As protein: CASSQVGPINIRAAYEQYF.

This chain uses TRBV6-6 with TRBJ2-7, with D tentatively TRBD1 (5 bases). The CDR3 spans 15 residues. The germline gives CDR1 MNHNY, CDR2 SVGAGI (reference sequence). V was clipped by 2 bases and J by 2 bases, with 13 bases between them. The CDR3 protein is CASSYRQGQAYEQYF. As DNA, the CDR3 is TGTGCCAGCAGTTACAGGCAGGGCCAAGCCTACGAGCAGTACTTC.

This clone has more than one count but fewer than ten. The rearrangement uses TRBV20-1 and TRBJ1-2; no definite D call. This CDR3 has 11 amino acids. CDR1 is DFQATT, CDR2 SNEGSKA, per germline (reference sequence). The CDR3 DNA reads as TGCAGGACTGAACAAGGAGGTGGCTACACCTTC. It is translated as CRTEQGGGYTF.